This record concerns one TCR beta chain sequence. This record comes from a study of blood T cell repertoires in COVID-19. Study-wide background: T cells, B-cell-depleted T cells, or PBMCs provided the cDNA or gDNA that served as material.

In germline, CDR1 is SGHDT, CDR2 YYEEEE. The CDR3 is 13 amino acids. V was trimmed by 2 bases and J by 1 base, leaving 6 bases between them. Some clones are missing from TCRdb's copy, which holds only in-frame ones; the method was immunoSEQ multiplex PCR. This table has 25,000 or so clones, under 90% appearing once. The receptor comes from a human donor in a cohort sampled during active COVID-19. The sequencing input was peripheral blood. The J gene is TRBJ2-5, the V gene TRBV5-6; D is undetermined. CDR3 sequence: CASSFSVQETQYF. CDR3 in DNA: TGTGCCAGCAGCTTCTCAGTCCAAGAGACCCAGTACTTC.